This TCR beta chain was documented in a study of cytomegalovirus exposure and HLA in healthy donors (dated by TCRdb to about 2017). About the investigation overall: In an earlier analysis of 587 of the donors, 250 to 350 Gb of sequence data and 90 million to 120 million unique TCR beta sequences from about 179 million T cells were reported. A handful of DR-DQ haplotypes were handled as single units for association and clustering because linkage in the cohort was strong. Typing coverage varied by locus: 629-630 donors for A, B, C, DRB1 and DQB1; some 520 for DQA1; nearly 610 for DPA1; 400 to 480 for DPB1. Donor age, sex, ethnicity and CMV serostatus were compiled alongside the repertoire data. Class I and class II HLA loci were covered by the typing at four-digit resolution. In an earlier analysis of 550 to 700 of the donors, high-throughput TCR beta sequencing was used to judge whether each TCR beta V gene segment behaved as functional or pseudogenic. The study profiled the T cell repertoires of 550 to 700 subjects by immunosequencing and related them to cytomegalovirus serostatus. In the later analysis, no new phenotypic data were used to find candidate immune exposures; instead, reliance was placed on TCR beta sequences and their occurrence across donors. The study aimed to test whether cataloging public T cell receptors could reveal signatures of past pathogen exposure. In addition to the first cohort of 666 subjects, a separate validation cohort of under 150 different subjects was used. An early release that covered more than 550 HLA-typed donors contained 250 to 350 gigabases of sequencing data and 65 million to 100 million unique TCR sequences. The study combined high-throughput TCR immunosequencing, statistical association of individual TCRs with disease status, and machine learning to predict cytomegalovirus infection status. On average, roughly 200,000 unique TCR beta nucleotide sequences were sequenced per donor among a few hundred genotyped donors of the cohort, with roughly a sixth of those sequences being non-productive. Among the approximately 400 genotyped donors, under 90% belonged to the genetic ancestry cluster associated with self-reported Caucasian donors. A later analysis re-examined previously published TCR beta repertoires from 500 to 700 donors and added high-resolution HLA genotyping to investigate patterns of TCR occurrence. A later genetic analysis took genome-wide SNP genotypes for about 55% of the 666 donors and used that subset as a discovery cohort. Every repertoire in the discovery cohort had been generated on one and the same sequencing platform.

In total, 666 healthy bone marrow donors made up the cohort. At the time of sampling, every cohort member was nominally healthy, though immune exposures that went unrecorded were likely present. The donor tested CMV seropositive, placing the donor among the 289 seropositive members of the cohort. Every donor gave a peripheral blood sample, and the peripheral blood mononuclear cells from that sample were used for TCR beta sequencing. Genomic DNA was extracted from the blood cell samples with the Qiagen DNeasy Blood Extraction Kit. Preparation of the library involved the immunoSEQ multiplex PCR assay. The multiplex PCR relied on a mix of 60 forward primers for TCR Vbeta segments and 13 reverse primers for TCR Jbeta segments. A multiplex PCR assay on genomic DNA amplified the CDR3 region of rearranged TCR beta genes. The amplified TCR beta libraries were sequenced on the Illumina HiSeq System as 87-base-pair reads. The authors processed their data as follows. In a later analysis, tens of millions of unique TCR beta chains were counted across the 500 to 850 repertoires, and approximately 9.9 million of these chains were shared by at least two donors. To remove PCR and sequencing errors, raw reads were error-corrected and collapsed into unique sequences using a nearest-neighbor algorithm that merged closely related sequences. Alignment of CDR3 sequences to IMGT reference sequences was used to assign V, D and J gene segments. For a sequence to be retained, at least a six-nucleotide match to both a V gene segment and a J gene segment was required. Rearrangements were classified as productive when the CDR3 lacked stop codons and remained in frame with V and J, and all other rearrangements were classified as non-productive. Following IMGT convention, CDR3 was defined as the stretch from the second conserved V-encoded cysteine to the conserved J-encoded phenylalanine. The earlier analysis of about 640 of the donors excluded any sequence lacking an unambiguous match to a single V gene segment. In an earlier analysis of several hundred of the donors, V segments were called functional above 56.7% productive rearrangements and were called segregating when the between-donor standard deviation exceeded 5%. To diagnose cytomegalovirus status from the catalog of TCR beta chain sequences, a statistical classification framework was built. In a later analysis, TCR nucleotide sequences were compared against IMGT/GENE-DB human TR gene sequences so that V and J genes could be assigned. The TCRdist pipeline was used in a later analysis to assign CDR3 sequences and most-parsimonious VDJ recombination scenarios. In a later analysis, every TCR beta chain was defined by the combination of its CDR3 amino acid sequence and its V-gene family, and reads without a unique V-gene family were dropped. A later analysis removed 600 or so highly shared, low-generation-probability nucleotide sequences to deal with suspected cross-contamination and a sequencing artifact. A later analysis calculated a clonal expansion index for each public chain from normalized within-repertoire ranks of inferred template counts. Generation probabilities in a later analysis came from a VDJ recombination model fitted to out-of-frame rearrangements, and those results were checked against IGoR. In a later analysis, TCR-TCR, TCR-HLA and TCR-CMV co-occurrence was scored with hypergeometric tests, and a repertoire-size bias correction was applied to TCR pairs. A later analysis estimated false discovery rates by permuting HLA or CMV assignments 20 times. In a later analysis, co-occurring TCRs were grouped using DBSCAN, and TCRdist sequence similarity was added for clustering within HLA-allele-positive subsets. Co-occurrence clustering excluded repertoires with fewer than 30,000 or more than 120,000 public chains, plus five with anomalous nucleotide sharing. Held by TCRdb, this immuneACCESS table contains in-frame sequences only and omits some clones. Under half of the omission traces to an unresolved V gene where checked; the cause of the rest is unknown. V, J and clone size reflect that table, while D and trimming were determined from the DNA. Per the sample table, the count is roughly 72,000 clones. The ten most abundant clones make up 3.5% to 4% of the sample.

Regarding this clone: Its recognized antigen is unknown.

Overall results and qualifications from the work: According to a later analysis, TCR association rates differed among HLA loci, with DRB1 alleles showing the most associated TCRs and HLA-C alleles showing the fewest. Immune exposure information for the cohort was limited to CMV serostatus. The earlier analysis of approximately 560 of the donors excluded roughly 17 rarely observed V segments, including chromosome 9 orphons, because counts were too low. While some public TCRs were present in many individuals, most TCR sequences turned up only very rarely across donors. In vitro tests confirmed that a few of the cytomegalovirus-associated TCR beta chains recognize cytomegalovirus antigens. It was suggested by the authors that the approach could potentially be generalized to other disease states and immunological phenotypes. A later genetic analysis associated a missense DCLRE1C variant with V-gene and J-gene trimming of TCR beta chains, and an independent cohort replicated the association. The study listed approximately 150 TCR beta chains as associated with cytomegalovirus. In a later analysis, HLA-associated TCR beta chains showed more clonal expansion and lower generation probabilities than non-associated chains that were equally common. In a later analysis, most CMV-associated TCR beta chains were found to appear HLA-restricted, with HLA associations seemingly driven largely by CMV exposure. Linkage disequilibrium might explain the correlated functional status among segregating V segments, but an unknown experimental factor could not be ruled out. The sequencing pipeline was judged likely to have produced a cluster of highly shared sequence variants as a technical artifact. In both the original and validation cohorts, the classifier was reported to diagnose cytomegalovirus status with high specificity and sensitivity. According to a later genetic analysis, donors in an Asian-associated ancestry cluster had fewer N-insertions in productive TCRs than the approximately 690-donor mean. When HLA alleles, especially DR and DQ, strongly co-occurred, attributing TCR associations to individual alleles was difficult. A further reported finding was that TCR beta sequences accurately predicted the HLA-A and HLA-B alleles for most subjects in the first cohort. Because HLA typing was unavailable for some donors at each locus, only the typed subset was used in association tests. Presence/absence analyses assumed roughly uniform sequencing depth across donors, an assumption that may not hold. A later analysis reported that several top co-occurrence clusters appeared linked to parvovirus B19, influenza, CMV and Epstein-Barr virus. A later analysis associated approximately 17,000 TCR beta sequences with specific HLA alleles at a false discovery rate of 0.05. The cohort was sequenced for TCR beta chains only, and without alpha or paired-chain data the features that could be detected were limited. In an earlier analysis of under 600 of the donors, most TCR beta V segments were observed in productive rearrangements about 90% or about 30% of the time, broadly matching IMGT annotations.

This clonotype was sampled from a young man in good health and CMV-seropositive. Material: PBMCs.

CDR3 protein: CASSFSGGGTGELFF. The sequence in DNA is TGTGCCAGCAGTTTCAGCGGGGGGGGAACCGGGGAGCTGTTTTTT. The chain is assembled from TRBV6-9 and TRBJ2-2, with 10 bases in between that match TRBD2. The CDR3, cysteine through phenylalanine, is 15 amino acids long. Kept here is only the CDR3 DNA, which spans 45 bases and is read in frame from base 1. As encoded in the germline V gene, CDR1 is MNHGY while CDR2 is SVAAGI. V and J are trimmed by 4 bases and 5 bases, and the gene matches miss 4 bases of the junction.